The rows below give T cell receptor beta chains drawn from one sample of a study of control samples from healthy donors and cancer patients. The table came from immunoSEQ multiplex PCR; TCRdb's copy has only in-frame clones and leaves some out. The data hold roughly 150,000 clones, with over 90% observed a single time. The material sequenced was blood. The receptors stem from a man aged 50 to 59 in good health. Each CDR3 is given with its conserved first and last residue. The order of the fields is V gene, clone size, D gene, J gene, CDR3 protein, CDR3 DNA. A D gene is named only where the DNA matches it firmly. Some rows have no size entry. The others give once, few or many, or a class for an expanded clone.

>TRBV27|NA|NA|TRBJ2-7
CASSTLVGLKRYEQYF
TGTGCCAGCAGTACCCTCGTGGGACTCAAACGGTACGAGCAGTACTTC
>TRBV5-6|NA|TRBD1|TRBJ1-2
CASSLSGTGIGGYTF
TGTGCCAGCAGCTTATCCGGGACAGGGATTGGGGGCTACACCTTC
>TRBV6-6|NA|TRBD1|TRBJ2-1
CASSSYGTAYNEQFF
TGTGCCAGCAGTTCCTATGGGACAGCCTACAATGAGCAGTTCTTC
>TRBV4-1|once|TRBD1|TRBJ1-6
CASSQDLGQGNSPLHF
TGCGCCAGCAGCCAAGATCTCGGACAGGGGAACTCACCCCTCCACTTT
>TRBV25-1|NA|NA|TRBJ2-7
CASSRKAPYEQYF
TGTGCCAGCAGTCGGAAGGCCCCCTACGAGCAGTACTTC
>TRBV5-1|NA|TRBD2|TRBJ2-7
CASSFGGSSYEQYF
TGCGCCAGCAGCTTCGGCGGGAGCTCCTACGAGCAGTACTTC
>TRBV18|NA|NA|TRBJ2-1
CASSSVGGYNEQFF
TGTGCCAGCTCCTCAGTGGGGGGTTACAATGAGCAGTTCTTC
>TRBV19|NA|NA|TRBJ1-5
CASSIETAQFSNQPQHF
TGTGCCAGTAGTATAGAAACAGCCCAATTTAGCAATCAGCCCCAGCATTTT
>TRBV2|NA|TRBD1|TRBJ2-2
CASSGGGGTGDTGELFF
TGTGCCAGCAGCGGGGGCGGTGGGACAGGGGACACCGGGGAGCTGTTTTTT
>TRBV6-1|NA|NA|TRBJ1-4
CASSETRSRRGEKLFF
TGTGCCAGCAGTGAAACCCGATCGAGGAGGGGTGAAAAACTGTTTTTT
>TRBV6-6|NA|TRBD2|TRBJ2-7
CASSAGGTYEQYF
TGTGCCAGCAGTGCCGGGGGGACCTACGAGCAGTACTTC
>TRBV28|NA|NA|TRBJ1-3
CASSFRQGHEVNTIYF
TGTGCCAGCAGTTTCCGGCAGGGACATGAGGTTAACACCATATATTTT
>TRBV6-6|NA|NA|TRBJ2-7
CASTAAGSEQYF
TGTGCCAGCACCGCCGCCGGGAGCGAGCAGTACTTC
>TRBV2|NA|NA|TRBJ2-2
CASKEGRGNTGELFF
TGTGCCAGCAAGGAGGGCAGGGGGAACACCGGGGAGCTGTTTTTT
>TRBV19|NA|TRBD1|TRBJ2-7
CASSTTGGRSYEQYF
TGTGCCAGTAGTACGACAGGGGGCCGTTCCTACGAGCAGTACTTC
>TRBV18|NA|TRBD1|TRBJ1-2
CASSPGGTALYGYTF
TGTGCCAGCTCACCCGGAGGGACAGCCCTCTATGGCTACACCTTC
>TRBV6-1|NA|TRBD2|TRBJ2-7
CASSEVPSSGFFYEQYF
TGTGCCAGCAGTGAAGTCCCCTCTAGCGGGTTTTTCTACGAGCAGTACTTC
>TRBV5-8|NA|NA|TRBJ1-1
CASSPRGVGNTEAFF
TGTGCCAGCAGCCCGCGGGGGGTCGGAAACACTGAAGCTTTCTTT
>TRBV10-3|NA|NA|TRBJ1-1
CAISLDRNTEAFF
TGTGCCATCAGCCTTGACAGGAACACTGAAGCTTTCTTT
>TRBV10-3|NA|TRBD1|TRBJ1-1
CAIRIRGANTEAFF
TGTGCCATCAGGATCAGGGGGGCGAACACTGAAGCTTTCTTT
>TRBV4-1|NA|TRBD2|TRBJ2-1
CASSRGLAGNNEQFF
TGCGCCAGCAGCCGGGGACTAGCGGGGAACAATGAGCAGTTCTTC
>TRBV19|NA|NA|TRBJ2-1
CASSPLGARRGGSSYNEQFF
TGTGCCAGTAGCCCTTTGGGGGCGCGACGCGGGGGCAGCTCCTACAATGAGCAGTTCTTC
>TRBV12-3/TRBV12-4|NA|NA|TRBJ1-2
CASSYGVYGYTF
TGTGCCAGCAGCTACGGAGTGTATGGCTACACCTTC
>TRBV7-6|NA|NA|TRBJ1-6
CASSLGRQSGNSPLHF
TGTGCCAGCAGCTTAGGAAGACAGTCAGGCAATTCACCCCTCCACTTT
>TRBV10-2|NA|TRBD2|TRBJ2-5
CASSDHLAGATQETQYF
TGCGCCAGCAGTGATCACCTAGCGGGAGCCACACAAGAGACCCAGTACTTC